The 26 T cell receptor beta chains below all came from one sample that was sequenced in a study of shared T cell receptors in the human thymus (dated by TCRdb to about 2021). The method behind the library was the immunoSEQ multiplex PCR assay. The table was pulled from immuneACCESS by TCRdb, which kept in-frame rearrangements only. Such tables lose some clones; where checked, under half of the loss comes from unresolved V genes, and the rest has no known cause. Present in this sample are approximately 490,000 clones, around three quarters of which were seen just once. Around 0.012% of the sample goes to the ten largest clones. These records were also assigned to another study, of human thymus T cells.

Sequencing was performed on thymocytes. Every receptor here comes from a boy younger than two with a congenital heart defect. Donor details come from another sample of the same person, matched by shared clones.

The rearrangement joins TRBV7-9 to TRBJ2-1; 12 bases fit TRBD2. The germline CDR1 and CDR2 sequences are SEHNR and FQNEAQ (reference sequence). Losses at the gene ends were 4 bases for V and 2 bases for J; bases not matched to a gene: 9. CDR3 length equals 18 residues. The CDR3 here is CASSCWTSGIVPYNEQFF. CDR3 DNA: TGTGCCAGCAGCTGTTGGACTAGCGGGATAGTCCCCTACAATGAGCAGTTCTTC. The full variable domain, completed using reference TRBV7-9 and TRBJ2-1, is DTGVSQNPRHKITKRGQNVTFRCDPISEHNRLYWYRQTLGQGPEFLTYFQNEAQLEKSRLLSDRFSAERPKGSFSTLEIQRTEQGDSAMYLCASSCWTSGIVPYNEQFFGPGTRLTVL.

CDR3 in amino acids: CASSQELGDGGVEQYF. The CDR3 nucleotides read TGCGCCAGCAGCCAAGAGCTAGGAGACGGCGGGGTCGAGCAGTACTTC. This rearrangement joins TRBV4-3 to TRBJ2-7; TRBD2 is a possible D gene (6 bases). The CDR3 totals 16 residues. Looked up from germline, CDR1 is LGHNA and CDR2 is YSLEER. Trimming left V 0 bases short and J 6 bases short, with 18 bases between.

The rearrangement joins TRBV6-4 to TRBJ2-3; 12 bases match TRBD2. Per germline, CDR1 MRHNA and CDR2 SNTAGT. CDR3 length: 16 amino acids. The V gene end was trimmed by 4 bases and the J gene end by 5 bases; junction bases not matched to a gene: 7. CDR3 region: CASSGTPGLAGDTQYF. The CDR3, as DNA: TGTGCCAGCAGTGGGACACCGGGACTAGCGGGAGATACGCAGTATTTT.

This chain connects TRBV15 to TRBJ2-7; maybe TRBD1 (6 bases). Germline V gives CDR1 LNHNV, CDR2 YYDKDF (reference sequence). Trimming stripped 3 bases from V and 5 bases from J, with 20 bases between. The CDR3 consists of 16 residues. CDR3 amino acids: CATSSDGQGGFDEQYF. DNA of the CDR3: TGTGCCACCAGCAGCGACGGACAAGGGGGTTTTGACGAGCAGTACTTC.

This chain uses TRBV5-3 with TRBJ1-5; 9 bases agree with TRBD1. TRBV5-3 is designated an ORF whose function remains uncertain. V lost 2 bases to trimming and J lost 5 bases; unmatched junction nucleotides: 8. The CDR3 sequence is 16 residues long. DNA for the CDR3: TGTGCCAGAAGCTTTGGCTGGACAGGGGATGATCAGCCCCAGCATTTT. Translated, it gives CARSFGWTGDDQPQHF.

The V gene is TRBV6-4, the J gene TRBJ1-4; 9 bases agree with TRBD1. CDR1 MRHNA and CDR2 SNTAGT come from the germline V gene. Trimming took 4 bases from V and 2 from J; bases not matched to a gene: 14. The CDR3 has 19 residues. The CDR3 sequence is CASSGRSGQGKLTNEKLFF. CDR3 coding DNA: TGTGCCAGCAGTGGCCGATCGGGACAGGGTAAGTTGACTAATGAAAAACTGTTTTTT.

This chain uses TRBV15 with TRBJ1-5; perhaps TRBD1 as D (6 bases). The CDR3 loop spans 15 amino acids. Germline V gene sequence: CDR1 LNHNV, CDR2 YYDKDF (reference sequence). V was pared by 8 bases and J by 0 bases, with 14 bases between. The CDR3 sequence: CATAAWDTSNQPQHF. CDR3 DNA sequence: TGTGCCACCGCAGCGTGGGACACTAGCAATCAGCCCCAGCATTTT. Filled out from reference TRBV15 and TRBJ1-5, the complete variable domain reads DAMVIQNPRYQVTQFGKPVTLSCSQTLNHNVMYWYQQKSSQAPKLLFHYYDKDFNNEADTPDNFQSRRPNTSFCFLDIRSPGLGDTAMYLCATAAWDTSNQPQHFGDGTRLSIL.

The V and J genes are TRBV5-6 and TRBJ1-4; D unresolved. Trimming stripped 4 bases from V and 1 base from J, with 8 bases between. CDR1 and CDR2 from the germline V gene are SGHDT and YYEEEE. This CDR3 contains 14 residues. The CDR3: CASSREGTNEKLFF. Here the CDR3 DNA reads TGTGCCAGCAGCCGGGAGGGAACTAATGAAAAACTGTTTTTT.

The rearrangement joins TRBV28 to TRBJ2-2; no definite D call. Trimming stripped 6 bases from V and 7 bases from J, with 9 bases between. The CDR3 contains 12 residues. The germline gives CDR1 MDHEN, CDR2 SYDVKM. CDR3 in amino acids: CASSPLGGELFF. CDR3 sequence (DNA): TGTGCCAGCAGCCCCCTCGGCGGGGAGCTGTTTTTT.

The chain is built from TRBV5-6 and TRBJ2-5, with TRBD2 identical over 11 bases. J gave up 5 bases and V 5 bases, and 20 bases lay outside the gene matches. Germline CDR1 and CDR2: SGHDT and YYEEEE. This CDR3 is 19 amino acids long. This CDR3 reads CASSPVVAGGGFISETQYF. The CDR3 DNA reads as TGTGCCAGCAGTCCCGTAGTAGCGGGAGGGGGATTTATTTCGGAGACCCAGTACTTC.

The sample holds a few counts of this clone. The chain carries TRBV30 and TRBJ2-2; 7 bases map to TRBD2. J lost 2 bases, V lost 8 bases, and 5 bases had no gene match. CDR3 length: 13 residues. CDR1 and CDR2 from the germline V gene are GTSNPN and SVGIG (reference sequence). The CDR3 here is CAGGGPNTGELFF. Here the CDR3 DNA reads TGTGCCGGGGGGGGACCAAACACCGGGGAGCTGTTTTTT.

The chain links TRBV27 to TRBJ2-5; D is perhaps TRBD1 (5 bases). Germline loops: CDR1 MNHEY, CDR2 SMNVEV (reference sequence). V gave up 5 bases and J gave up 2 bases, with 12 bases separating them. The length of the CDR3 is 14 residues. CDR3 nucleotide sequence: TGTGCCAGCAGTCCACGGACAAAACAAGAGACCCAGTACTTC. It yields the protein CASSPRTKQETQYF.

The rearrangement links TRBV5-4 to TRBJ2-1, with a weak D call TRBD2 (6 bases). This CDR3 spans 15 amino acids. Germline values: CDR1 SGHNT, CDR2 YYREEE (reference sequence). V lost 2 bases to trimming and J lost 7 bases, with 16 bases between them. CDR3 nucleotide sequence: TGTGCCAGCAGCTTAGGAGGGACCGGTGGGAATGAGCAGTTCTTC. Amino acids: CASSLGGTGGNEQFF.

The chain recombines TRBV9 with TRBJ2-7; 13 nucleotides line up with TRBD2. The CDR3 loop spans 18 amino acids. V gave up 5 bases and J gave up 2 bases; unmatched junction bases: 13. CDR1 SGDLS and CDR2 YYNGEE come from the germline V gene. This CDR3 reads CASRPKGTSGDKPYEQYF. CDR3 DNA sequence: TGTGCCAGCAGACCCAAGGGGACTAGCGGGGATAAGCCCTACGAGCAGTACTTC. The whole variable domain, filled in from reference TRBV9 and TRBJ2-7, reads DSGVTQTPKHLITATGQRVTLRCSPRSGDLSVYWYQQSLDQGLQFLIQYYNGEERAKGNILERFSAQQFPDLHSELNLSSLELGDSALYFCASRPKGTSGDKPYEQYFGPGTRLTVT.

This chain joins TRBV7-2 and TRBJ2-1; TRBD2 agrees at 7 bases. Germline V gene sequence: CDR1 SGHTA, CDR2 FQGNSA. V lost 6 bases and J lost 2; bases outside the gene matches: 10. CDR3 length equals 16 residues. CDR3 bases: TGTGCCAGCAGGCGACAGCGGGGTTCGGCCTACAATGAGCAGTTCTTC. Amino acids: CASRRQRGSAYNEQFF.

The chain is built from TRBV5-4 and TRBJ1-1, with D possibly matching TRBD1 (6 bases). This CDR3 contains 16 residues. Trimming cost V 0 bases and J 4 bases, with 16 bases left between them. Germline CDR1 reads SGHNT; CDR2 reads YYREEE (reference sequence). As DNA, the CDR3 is TGTGCCAGCAGCTTGGGCTCAGGGGTAGGCGTCACTGAAGCTTTCTTT. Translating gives CASSLGSGVGVTEAFF.

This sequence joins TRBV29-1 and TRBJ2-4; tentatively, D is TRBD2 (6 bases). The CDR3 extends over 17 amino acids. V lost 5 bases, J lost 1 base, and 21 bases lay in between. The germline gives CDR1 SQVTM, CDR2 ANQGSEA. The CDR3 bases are TGCAGCGTTCGGGAGAACGGCGCGGGTGAGGCCAAAAACATTCAGTACTTC. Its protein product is CSVRENGAGEAKNIQYF.

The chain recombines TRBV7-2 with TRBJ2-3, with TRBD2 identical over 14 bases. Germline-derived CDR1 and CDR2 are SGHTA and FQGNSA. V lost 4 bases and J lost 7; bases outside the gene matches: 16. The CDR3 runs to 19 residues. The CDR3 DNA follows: TGTGCCAGCAGCTCGAGCCGACTAGCGGGAGGGGCCCCTTTCCATACGCAGTATTTT. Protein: CASSSSRLAGGAPFHTQYF. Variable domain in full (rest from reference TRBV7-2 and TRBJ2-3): GAGVSQSPSNKVTEKGKDVELRCDPISGHTALYWYRQSLGQGLEFLIYFQGNSAPDKSGLPSDRFSAERTGGSVSTLTIQRTQQEDSAVYLCASSSSRLAGGAPFHTQYFGPGTRLTVL.

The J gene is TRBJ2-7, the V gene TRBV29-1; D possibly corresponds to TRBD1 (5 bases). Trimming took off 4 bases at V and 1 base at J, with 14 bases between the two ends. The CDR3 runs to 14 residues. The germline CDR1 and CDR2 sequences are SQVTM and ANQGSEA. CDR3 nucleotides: TGCAGCGTTGTTATGACAGCCGGATCCTACGAGCAGTACTTC. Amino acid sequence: CSVVMTAGSYEQYF.

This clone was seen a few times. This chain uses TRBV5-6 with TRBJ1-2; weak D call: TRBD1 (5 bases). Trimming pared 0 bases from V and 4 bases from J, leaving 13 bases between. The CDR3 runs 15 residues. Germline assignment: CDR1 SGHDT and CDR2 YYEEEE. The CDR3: CASSLGTQNTYGYTF. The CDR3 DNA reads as TGTGCCAGCAGCTTGGGGACACAAAATACCTATGGCTACACCTTC.

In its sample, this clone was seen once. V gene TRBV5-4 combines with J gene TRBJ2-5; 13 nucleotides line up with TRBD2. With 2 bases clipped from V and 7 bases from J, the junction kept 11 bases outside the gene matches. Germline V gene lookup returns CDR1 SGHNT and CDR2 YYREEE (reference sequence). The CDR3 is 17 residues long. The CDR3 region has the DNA TGTGCCAGCAGCTTAGATACTAGCGGGGGGGACCCCGCGACCCAGTACTTC. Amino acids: CASSLDTSGGDPATQYF.

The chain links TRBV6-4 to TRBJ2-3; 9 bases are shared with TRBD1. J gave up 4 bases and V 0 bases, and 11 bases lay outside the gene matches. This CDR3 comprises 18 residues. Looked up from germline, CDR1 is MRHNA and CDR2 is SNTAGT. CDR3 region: CASSDSGDRAGEADTQYF. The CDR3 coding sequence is TGTGCCAGCAGTGACTCAGGGGACAGGGCGGGAGAGGCAGATACGCAGTATTTT.

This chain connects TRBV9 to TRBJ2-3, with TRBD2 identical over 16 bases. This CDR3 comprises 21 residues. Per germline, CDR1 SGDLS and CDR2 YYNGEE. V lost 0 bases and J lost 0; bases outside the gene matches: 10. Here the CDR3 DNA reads TGTGCCAGCAGCGTAGCGAGGGGACTAGCGGGAGGGAGTACTAGCACAGATACGCAGTATTTT. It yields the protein CASSVARGLAGGSTSTDTQYF.

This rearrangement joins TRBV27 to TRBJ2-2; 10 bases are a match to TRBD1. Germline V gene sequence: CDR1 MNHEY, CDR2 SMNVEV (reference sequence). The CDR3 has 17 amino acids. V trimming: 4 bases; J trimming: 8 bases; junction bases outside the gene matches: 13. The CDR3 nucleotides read TGTGCCAGCAGTTATTCTCCGGGACAGGGGAGGATAGGGGAGCTGTTTTTT. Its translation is CASSYSPGQGRIGELFF.

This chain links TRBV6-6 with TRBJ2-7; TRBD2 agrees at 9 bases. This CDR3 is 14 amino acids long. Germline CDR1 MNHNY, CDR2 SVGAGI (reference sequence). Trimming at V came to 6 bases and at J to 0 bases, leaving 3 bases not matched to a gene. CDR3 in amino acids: CASSRSGSSYEQYF. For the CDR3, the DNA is TGTGCCAGCAGCCGTAGCGGGAGCTCCTACGAGCAGTACTTC.

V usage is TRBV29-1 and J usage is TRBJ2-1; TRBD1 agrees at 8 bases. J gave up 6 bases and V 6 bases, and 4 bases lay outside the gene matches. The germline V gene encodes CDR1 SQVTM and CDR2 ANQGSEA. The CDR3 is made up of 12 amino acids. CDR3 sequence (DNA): TGCAGCGTCCCAACAGGGGGCAATGAGCAGTTCTTC. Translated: CSVPTGGNEQFF.